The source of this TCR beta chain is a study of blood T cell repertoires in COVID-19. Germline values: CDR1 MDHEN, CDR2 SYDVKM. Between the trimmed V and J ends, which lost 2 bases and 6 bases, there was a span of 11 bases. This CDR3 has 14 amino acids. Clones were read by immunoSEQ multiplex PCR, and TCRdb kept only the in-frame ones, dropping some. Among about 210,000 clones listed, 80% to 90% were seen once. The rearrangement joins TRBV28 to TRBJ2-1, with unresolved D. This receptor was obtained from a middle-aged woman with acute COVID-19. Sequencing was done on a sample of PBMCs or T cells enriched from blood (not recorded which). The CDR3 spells CASSLRVVFNEQFF. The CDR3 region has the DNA TGTGCCAGCAGTTTAAGAGTAGTTTTCAATGAGCAGTTCTTC.